This note documents a single T cell receptor (beta chain) sequence. Its antigen is as yet unknown. This record belongs to a study of OX40 agonist ivuxolimab in advanced cancers. Study-level results: The study found that CD8+ T cells averaged more expanded clones than CD4+.

This table comes from immunoSEQ multiplex PCR, and its TCRdb copy is limited to in-frame clones, with some not included. Among 95,000 to 100,000 clones listed, about 79% were seen once. With 4 bases removed from V and 7 bases from J, the gap between germline ends came to 20 bases. This CDR3 comprises 15 residues. Germline V gene lookup returns CDR1 SGHDT and CDR2 YYEEEE. This receptor was taken from an adult with an advanced solid tumor such as melanoma, head and neck, liver or kidney cancer. The chain combines TRBV5-6 with TRBJ1-1, with D perhaps TRBD1 (6 bases). Specimen: CD4+ or CD8+ T cells sorted from blood, collected in a trial of the OX40 agonist ivuxolimab. CDR3 nucleotides: TGTGCCAGCAGCCCCAACGGGGGGGGCTTGGGTGAAGCTTTCTTT. It yields the protein CASSPNGGGLGEAFF.